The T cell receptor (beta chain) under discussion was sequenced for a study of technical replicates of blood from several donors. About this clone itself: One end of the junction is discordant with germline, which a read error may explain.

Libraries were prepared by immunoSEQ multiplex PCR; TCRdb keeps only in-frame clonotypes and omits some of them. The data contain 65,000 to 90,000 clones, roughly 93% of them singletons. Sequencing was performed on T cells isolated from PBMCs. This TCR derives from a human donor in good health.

The CDR3 loop is CAWSVYDRGHF. The CDR3 nucleotides read TGTGCCTGGAGTGTATACGACAGGGGGCACTTC. This rearrangement joins TRBV30 to TRBJ2-7; 10 nucleotides line up with TRBD1. This CDR3 spans 11 amino acids. Germline V CDR1 and CDR2: GTSNPN, SVGIG (reference sequence).